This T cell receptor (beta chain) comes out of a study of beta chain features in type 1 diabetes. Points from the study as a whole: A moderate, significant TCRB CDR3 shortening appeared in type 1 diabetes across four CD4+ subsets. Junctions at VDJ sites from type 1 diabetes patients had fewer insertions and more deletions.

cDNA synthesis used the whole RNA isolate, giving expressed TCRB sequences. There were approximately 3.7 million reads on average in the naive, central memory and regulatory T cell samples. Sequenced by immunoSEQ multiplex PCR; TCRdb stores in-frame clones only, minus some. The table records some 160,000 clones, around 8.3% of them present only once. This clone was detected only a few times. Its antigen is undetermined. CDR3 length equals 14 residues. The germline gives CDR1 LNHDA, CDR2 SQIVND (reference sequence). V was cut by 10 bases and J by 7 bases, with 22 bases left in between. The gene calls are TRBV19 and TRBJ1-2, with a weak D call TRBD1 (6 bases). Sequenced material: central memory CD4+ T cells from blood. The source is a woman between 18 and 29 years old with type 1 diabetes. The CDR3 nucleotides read TGTGCCACCTCTCACAGGGCCTCTGGCAGTGGCTACACCTTC. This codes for CATSHRASGSGYTF.